Shown below are 28 T cell receptor beta chains from a single sample sequenced in a study of blood T cell repertoires in COVID-19. Some clones are missing from TCRdb's copy, which holds only in-frame ones; the method was immunoSEQ multiplex PCR. The profile covers tens of thousands of clones, with around 84% appearing a single time and about 2.6% taken by the ten largest. Specimen: peripheral blood. Receptor source: a man aged 50 to 59 with acute or convalescent COVID-19.

The chain employs TRBV2 and TRBJ1-5; D perhaps matches TRBD1 (6 bases). CDR1 SNHLY and CDR2 FYNNEI come from the germline V gene. V was clipped by 0 bases and J by 6 bases, with 12 bases between them. The CDR3 runs to 15 residues. CDR3 sequence: CASSEARGAGQPQHF. In nucleotides, the CDR3 is TGTGCCAGCAGTGAAGCGCGGGGGGCAGGTCAGCCCCAGCATTTT.

The genes are TRBV5-1 and TRBJ1-5; 8 nucleotides match TRBD1. Germline CDR1 is SGHRS and CDR2 is YFSETQ. Trimming at V came to 4 bases and at J to 0 bases, leaving 3 bases not matched to a gene. CDR3 length: 15 amino acids. CDR3 loop: CASSEGQASNQPQHF. DNA for the CDR3: TGCGCCAGCAGCGAGGGACAGGCTAGCAATCAGCCCCAGCATTTT. The entire variable domain, with the rest obtained from reference TRBV5-1 and TRBJ1-5, is as follows: KAGVTQTPRYLIKTRGQQVTLSCSPISGHRSVSWYQQTPGQGLQFLFEYFSETQRNKGNFPGRFSGRQFSNSRSEMNVSTLELGDSALYLCASSEGQASNQPQHFGDGTRLSIL.

This clone was observed a handful of times. The rearrangement links TRBV5-1 to TRBJ1-6; TRBD1 aligns across 7 bases. This CDR3 spans 13 amino acids. From germline, CDR1 is SGHRS and CDR2 YFSETQ. The J segment lost 5 bases and the V segment lost 7 bases, leaving 3 bases of the junction unmatched. CDR3 sequence (DNA): TGCGCCAGCTTCGACAGGGATAATTCACCCCTCCACTTT. This encodes CASFDRDNSPLHF.

The V and J genes are TRBV28 and TRBJ1-2; the D gene is possibly TRBD1 (5 bases). V lost 3 bases, J lost 3 bases, and 8 bases lay in between. The CDR3 runs to 13 residues. Germline V gene sequence: CDR1 MDHEN, CDR2 SYDVKM. The CDR3 reads CASSLGRDYGYTF. The CDR3 nucleotides are TGTGCCAGCAGTTTGGGCAGGGACTATGGCTACACCTTC.

The chain couples TRBV5-4 to TRBJ1-1; TRBD1 agrees at 11 bases. There are 14 residues in the CDR3. Germline V gene lookup returns CDR1 SGHNT and CDR2 YYREEE (reference sequence). The V segment lost 4 bases and the J segment 8 bases; nucleotides outside the gene matches: 7. The CDR3 loop is CASSPWDRGAEAFF. CDR3 in DNA: TGTGCCAGCAGCCCGTGGGACAGGGGGGCAGAAGCTTTCTTT.

This clone has a count of ten or more. The V gene is TRBV7-3, the J gene TRBJ2-7; the match to TRBD1 covers 7 bases. The V gene end was trimmed by 0 bases and the J gene end by 5 bases; junction bases not matched to a gene: 4. CDR3 length: 14 residues. Germline V gives CDR1 SGHTA, CDR2 FQGTGA. CDR3 DNA: TGTGCCAGCAGCTTAACAAACACAGGGGACGAGCAGTACTTC. This translates into CASSLTNTGDEQYF.

This clone was observed a few times. The chain carries TRBV9 and TRBJ1-4; D gene uncertain. Germline values: CDR1 SGDLS, CDR2 YYNGEE. V was pared by 4 bases and J by 8 bases, with 18 bases between. This CDR3 contains 15 residues. Written as DNA, the CDR3 is TGTGCCAGCAGCCTAAGAGGGCAGGTCGGGGAAAAACTGTTTTTT. It yields the protein CASSLRGQVGEKLFF.

The chain couples TRBV24-1 to TRBJ2-7; 12 bases agree with TRBD1. The V gene end was trimmed by 4 bases and the J gene end by 4 bases; junction bases not matched to a gene: 7. The CDR3 runs 16 residues. Germline-derived CDR1 and CDR2 are KGHDR and SFDVKD. The CDR3 sequence is CATSDTGTGGLYEQYF. The CDR3 DNA follows: TGTGCCACCAGTGACACCGGGACAGGGGGCCTGTACGAGCAGTACTTC.

The V call is TRBV2, the J call TRBJ1-2; 8 bases agree with TRBD1. With 2 bases clipped from V and 8 bases from J, the junction kept 7 bases outside the gene matches. This CDR3 is 14 amino acids long. Looked up from germline, CDR1 is SNHLY and CDR2 is FYNNEI. The CDR3 DNA is TGTGCCAGCAGTGAAACCCGACAGGGGCACGGCTACACCTTC. Protein sequence: CASSETRQGHGYTF.

The chain couples TRBV15 to TRBJ2-7; 8 bases match TRBD2. V lost 1 base, J lost 3 bases, and 8 bases stayed unmatched. Per the germline V gene, CDR1 is LNHNV and CDR2 is YYDKDF (reference sequence). The CDR3 is made up of 16 amino acids. The CDR3 nucleotides are TGTGCCACCAGCAGAGTCACTAGCGGATATAACTACGAGCAGTACTTC. Translation: CATSRVTSGYNYEQYF. Using reference TRBV15 and TRBJ2-7 for the parts outside the CDR3, the full variable domain is DAMVIQNPRYQVTQFGKPVTLSCSQTLNHNVMYWYQQKSSQAPKLLFHYYDKDFNNEADTPDNFQSRRPNTSFCFLDIRSPGLGDTAMYLCATSRVTSGYNYEQYFGPGTRLTVT.

The chain combines TRBV28 with TRBJ2-7; D is uncertain. The CDR3 extends over 11 amino acids. V lost 6 bases, J lost 5 bases, and 8 bases lay in between. The V gene's germline CDR1 is MDHEN and CDR2 SYDVKM. The chain's CDR3 is CASSLINEQYF. The CDR3 DNA reads as TGTGCCAGCAGCCTAATCAACGAGCAGTACTTC.

This clone has a handful of counts. V gene TRBV28 combines with J gene TRBJ1-3; no clear D. The ends were cut back, 4 bases at V and 0 bases at J, with 10 bases in the middle. Germline V lookup: CDR1 MDHEN, CDR2 SYDVKM. The CDR3 spans 15 residues. The CDR3 region has the DNA TGTGCCAGCAGTTCCGTCCAGGACTCTGGAAACACCATATATTTT. Encoded protein: CASSSVQDSGNTIYF.

The gene calls are TRBV21-1 and TRBJ2-6; TRBD1, the table's D call, lacks a check against the DNA. TRBV21-1 constitutes a pseudogene. There are 20 residues in the CDR3. The CDR3 DNA reads as TGTGCCAGCAGCAATATTTACGGACAGTTCCTAGGTGCTGGGGCCAACGTCCTGACTTTC. Residues: CASSNIYGQFLGAGANVLTF.

This chain joins TRBV18 and TRBJ1-6; weak D call: TRBD1 (5 bases). V was pared by 3 bases and J by 10 bases, with 19 bases between. The germline V gene has CDR1 KGHSH and CDR2 LQKENI. This CDR3 is built from 16 residues. The CDR3, as DNA: TGTGCCAGCTCACCCCGCACCGGGGGGTTAGACTCACCCCTCCACTTT. This sequence encodes CASSPRTGGLDSPLHF. Using reference TRBV18 and TRBJ1-6 for the parts outside the CDR3, the full variable domain is NAGVMQNPRHLVRRRGQEARLRCSPMKGHSHVYWYRQLPEEGLKFMVYLQKENIIDESGMPKERFSAEFPKEGPSILRIQQVVRGDSAAYFCASSPRTGGLDSPLHFGNGTRLTVT.

The chain joins TRBV10-3 to TRBJ2-7; perhaps TRBD1 as D (6 bases). Trimming shortened V by 3 bases and J by 3 bases, and 9 bases separated the two germline ends. The CDR3 is 13 amino acids. From germline, CDR1 is ENHRY and CDR2 SYGVKD. CDR3 sequence reads: CAISEQDSYEQYF. Written as DNA, the CDR3 is TGTGCCATCAGTGAACAGGACAGCTACGAGCAGTACTTC.

J is TRBJ2-7 and V is TRBV5-1, with 11 bases fitting TRBD1. The CDR3 is 15 amino acids. J lost 3 bases, V lost 3 bases, and 5 bases had no gene match. Germline CDR1 reads SGHRS; CDR2 reads YFSETQ. The CDR3 sequence: CASSSRTGGGYEQYF. In DNA form, the CDR3 reads TGCGCCAGCAGCTCACGGACAGGGGGCGGCTACGAGCAGTACTTC.

V and J are TRBV2 and TRBJ1-6; tentatively, D is TRBD1 (6 bases). Looked up from germline, CDR1 is SNHLY and CDR2 is FYNNEI. This CDR3 has 14 residues. Trimming left V 4 bases short and J 8 bases short, with 12 bases between. The CDR3 reads CASSGAPGDSPLHF. As DNA, the CDR3 is TGTGCCAGCAGTGGAGCCCCAGGGGATTCACCCCTCCACTTT.

The rearrangement joins TRBV5-4 to TRBJ2-2, with TRBD1 matching over 10 bases. Germline V gene data show CDR1 as SGHNT and CDR2 as YYREEE (reference sequence). Trimming removed 5 bases from V and 4 bases from J; junction bases left unmatched: 5. CDR3 length equals 15 residues. Written as DNA, the CDR3 is TGTGCCAGCAGGGGGGACAGGGGAGGCACCGGGGAGCTGTTTTTT. This translates into CASRGDRGGTGELFF.

This chain links TRBV2 with TRBJ2-3; 8 nucleotides align to TRBD2. The V segment lost 1 base and the J segment 2 bases; nucleotides outside the gene matches: 5. Germline assignment: CDR1 SNHLY and CDR2 FYNNEI. The CDR3 is 16 amino acids. The CDR3 reads CASSEGRGGVTDTQYF. CDR3 in DNA: TGTGCCAGCAGTGAAGGCCGGGGGGGGGTCACAGATACGCAGTATTTT.

V and J are TRBV19 and TRBJ1-5; D not resolved. This CDR3 has 15 amino acids. V was pared by 6 bases and J by 5 bases, with 17 bases between. Germline V gene lookup returns CDR1 LNHDA and CDR2 SQIVND (reference sequence). DNA for the CDR3: TGTGCCAGTAGATCCCCCGACAAGCCCTATCAGCCCCAGCATTTT. Translated: CASRSPDKPYQPQHF.

The chain combines TRBV7-9 with TRBJ2-3; 7 bases agree with TRBD2. Germline V gives CDR1 SEHNR, CDR2 FQNEAQ (reference sequence). Trimming removed 1 base from V and 2 bases from J; junction bases left unmatched: 6. The CDR3 consists of 16 residues. The DNA of the CDR3 is TGTGCCAGCAGCTTAGTAAGCGGGACCACCACAGATACGCAGTATTTT. Its translation is CASSLVSGTTTDTQYF.

The chain recombines TRBV7-8 with TRBJ2-3; tentative D call: TRBD2 (6 bases). V lost 6 bases to trimming and J lost 6 bases, with 16 bases between them. Germline CDR1 and CDR2: SGHVS and FQNEAQ. The CDR3 loop spans 14 amino acids. The CDR3 DNA reads as TGTGCCAGCAGGGACGCCTGGGGAGGCGATACGCAGTATTTT. Translating it yields CASRDAWGGDTQYF.

This clone was observed a single time. The genes are TRBV5-1 and TRBJ1-3; perhaps TRBD1 as D (6 bases). The germline V and J ends were trimmed by 2 bases and 1 base, with 10 bases remaining between them. Germline V gene sequence: CDR1 SGHRS, CDR2 YFSETQ. The CDR3 has 15 residues. CDR3 sequence (DNA): TGCGCCAGCAGCTTAACAGGGATATCTGGAAACACCATATATTTT. Translation: CASSLTGISGNTIYF.

The chain is built from TRBV15 and TRBJ1-3; the D gene is possibly TRBD1 (5 bases). Germline V gives CDR1 LNHNV, CDR2 YYDKDF (reference sequence). The CDR3 contains 14 residues. Trimming shortened V by 3 bases and J by 4 bases, and 10 bases separated the two germline ends. The CDR3 region has the DNA TGTGCCACCAGCAGGACAGTCCGCGGAAACACCATATATTTT. Translation: CATSRTVRGNTIYF.

The rearrangement uses TRBV29-1 and TRBJ1-2; 8 bases are a match to TRBD1. This CDR3 is 12 amino acids long. Trimming at V came to 6 bases and at J to 3 bases, leaving 3 bases not matched to a gene. CDR1 is SQVTM and CDR2 is ANQGSEA in the germline V gene. This chain's CDR3 is CSVAQGDYGYTF. CDR3 in DNA: TGCAGCGTCGCACAGGGGGACTATGGCTACACCTTC.

The chain links TRBV10-1 to TRBJ2-1, with D perhaps matching TRBD2 (6 bases). CDR1 and CDR2 from the germline V gene are WNHNN and SYGVQD (reference sequence). The length of the CDR3 is 13 residues. V lost 1 base and J 10 bases, leaving 11 bases between the germline ends. CDR3: CASSEWAGGEQFF. In nucleotides, the CDR3 is TGCGCCAGCAGTGAGTGGGCAGGAGGGGAGCAGTTCTTC.

V and J are TRBV3-1 (or the pseudogene TRBV3-2) and TRBJ1-3; 7 positions match TRBD1. The CDR3 consists of 16 residues. V shed 1 base and J 4 bases; nucleotides not matched to a gene: 7. CDR1 is LGHDT and CDR2 is YNNKEL in the germline V gene (reference sequence). This CDR3 is CASSQVSRGVGNTIYF. As DNA, the CDR3 is TGTGCCAGCAGCCAAGTATCCAGGGGGGTGGGAAACACCATATATTTT.

The V gene is TRBV25-1, the J gene TRBJ2-1; 9 bases are a match to TRBD2. The J segment lost 6 bases and the V segment lost 8 bases, leaving 8 bases of the junction unmatched. CDR3 length: 14 residues. From germline, CDR1 is MGHDK and CDR2 SYGVNS. The chain's CDR3 is CASVGMTSGNEQFF. CDR3 nucleotides: TGTGCCAGCGTCGGGATGACTAGCGGCAATGAGCAGTTCTTC.